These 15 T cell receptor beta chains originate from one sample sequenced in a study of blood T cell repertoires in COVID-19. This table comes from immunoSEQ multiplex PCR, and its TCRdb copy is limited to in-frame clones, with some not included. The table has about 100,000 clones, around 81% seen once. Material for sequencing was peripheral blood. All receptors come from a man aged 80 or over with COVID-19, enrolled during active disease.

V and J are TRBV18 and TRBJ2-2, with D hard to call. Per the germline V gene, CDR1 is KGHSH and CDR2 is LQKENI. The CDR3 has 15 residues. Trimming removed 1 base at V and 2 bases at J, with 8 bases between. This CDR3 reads CASSPRLTNTGELFF. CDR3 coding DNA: TGTGCCAGCTCACCACGCCTCACTAACACCGGGGAGCTGTTTTTT.

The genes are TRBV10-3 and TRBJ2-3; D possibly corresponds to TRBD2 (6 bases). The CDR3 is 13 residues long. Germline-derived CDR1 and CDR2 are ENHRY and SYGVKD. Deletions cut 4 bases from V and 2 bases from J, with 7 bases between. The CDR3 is CAISGGATDTQYF. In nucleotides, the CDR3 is TGTGCCATCAGTGGCGGGGCCACAGATACGCAGTATTTT.

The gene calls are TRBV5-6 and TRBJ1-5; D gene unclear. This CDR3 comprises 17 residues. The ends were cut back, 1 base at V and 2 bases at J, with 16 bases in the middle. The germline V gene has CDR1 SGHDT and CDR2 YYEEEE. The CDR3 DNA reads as TGTGCCAGCAGCTTGTGGCAGGCAGTCCTTGGCAATCAGCCCCAGCATTTT. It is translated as CASSLWQAVLGNQPQHF.

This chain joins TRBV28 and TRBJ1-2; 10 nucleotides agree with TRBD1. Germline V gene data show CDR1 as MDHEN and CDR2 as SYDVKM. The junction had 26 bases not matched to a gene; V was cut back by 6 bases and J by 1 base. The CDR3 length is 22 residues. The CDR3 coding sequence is TGTGCCAGCAGCAACCTCGATAGATTATTTGGGACAGGGGACCGTTTTAACTATGGCTACACCTTC. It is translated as CASSNLDRLFGTGDRFNYGYTF.

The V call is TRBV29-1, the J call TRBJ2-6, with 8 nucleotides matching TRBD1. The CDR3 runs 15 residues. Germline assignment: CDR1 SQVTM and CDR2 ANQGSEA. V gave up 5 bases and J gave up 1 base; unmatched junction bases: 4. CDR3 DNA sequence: TGCAGCGTTACGACAGGGGTTTCTGGGGCCAACGTCCTGACTTTC. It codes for CSVTTGVSGANVLTF.

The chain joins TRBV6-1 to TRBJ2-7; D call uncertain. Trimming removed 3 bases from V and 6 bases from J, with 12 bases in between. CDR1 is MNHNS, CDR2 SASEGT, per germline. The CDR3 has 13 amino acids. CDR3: CASSDQPSGEQYF. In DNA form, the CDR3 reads TGTGCCAGCAGTGACCAACCGAGTGGCGAGCAGTACTTC.

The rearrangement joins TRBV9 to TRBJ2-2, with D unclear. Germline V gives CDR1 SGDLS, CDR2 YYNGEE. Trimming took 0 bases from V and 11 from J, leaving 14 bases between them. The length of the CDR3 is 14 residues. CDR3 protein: CASSVDMGLRELFF. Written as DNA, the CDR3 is TGTGCCAGCAGCGTAGATATGGGCCTGAGAGAGCTGTTTTTT. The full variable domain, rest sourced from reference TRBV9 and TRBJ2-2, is DSGVTQTPKHLITATGQRVTLRCSPRSGDLSVYWYQQSLDQGLQFLIQYYNGEERAKGNILERFSAQQFPDLHSELNLSSLELGDSALYFCASSVDMGLRELFFGEGSRLTVL.

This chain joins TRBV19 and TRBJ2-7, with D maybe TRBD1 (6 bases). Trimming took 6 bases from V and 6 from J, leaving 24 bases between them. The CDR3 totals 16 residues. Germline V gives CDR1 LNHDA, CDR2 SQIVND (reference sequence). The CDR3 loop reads CASSNLGSAGVGEQYF. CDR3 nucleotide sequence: TGTGCCAGTAGCAACCTTGGGTCGGCAGGGGTAGGCGAGCAGTACTTC.

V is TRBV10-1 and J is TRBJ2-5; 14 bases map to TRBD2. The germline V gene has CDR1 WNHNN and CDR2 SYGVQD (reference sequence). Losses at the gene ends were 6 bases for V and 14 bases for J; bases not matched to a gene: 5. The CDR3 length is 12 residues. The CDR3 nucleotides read TGCGCCAGCAGGACTAGCGGGGGGGCCGTCTACTTC. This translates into CASRTSGGAVYF.

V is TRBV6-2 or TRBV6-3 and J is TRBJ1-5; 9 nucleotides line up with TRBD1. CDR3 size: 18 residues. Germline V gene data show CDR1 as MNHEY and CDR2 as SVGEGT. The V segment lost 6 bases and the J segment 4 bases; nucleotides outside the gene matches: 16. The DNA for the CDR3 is TGTGCCAGCAGCCTAGCCTCCGTACAGGGGGCGGGTAATCAGCCCCAGCATTTT. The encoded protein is CASSLASVQGAGNQPQHF.

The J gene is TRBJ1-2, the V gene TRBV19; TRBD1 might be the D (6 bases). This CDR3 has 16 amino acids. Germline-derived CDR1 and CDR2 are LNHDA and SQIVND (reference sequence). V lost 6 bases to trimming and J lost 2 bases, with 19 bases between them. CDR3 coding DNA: TGTGCCAGTAGCCAATCCCCGTGGCAGGGGAACTATGGCTACACCTTC. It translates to CASSQSPWQGNYGYTF. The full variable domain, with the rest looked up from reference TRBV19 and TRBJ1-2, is DGGITQSPKYLFRKEGQNVTLSCEQNLNHDAMYWYRQDPGQGLRLIYYSQIVNDFQKGDIAEGYSVSREKKESFPLTVTSAQKNPTAFYLCASSQSPWQGNYGYTFGSGTRLTVV.

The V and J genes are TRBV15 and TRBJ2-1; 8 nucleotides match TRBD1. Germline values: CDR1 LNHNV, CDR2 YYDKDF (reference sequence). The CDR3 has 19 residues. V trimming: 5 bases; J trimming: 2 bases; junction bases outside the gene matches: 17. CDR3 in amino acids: CATSGRQGFEGLPYNEQFF. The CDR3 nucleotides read TGTGCCACCAGCGGCCGACAGGGGTTTGAGGGATTACCCTACAATGAGCAGTTCTTC.

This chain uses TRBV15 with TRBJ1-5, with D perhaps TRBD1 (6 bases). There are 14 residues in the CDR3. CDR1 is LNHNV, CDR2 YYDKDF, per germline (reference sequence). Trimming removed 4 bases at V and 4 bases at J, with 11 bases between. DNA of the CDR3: TGTGCCACCAGCAAAGATCAGGGGAATCAGCCCCAGCATTTT. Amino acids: CATSKDQGNQPQHF.

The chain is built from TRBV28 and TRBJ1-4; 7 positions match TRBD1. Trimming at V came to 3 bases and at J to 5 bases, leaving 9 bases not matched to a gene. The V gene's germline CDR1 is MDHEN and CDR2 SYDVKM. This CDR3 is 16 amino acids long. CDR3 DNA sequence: TGTGCCAGCAGTTTGGCTCCGGGACAGAGGAATGAAAAACTGTTTTTT. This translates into CASSLAPGQRNEKLFF.

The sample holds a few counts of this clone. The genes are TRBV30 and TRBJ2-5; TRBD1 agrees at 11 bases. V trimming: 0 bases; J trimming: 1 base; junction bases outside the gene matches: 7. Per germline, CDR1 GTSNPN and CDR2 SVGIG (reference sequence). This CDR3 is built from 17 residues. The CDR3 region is CAWSVFRTGGLQETQYF. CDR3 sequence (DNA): TGTGCCTGGAGTGTTTTTCGGACAGGGGGCCTCCAAGAGACCCAGTACTTC. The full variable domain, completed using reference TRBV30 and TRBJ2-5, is SQTIHQWPATLVQPVGSPLSLECTVEGTSNPNLYWYRQAAGRGLQLLFYSVGIGQISSEVPQNLSASRPQDRQFILSSKKLLLSDSGFYLCAWSVFRTGGLQETQYFGPGTRLLVL.